The next 8 T cell receptor beta chains were all read from a single sample in a study of blood T cell repertoires in COVID-19. Sequenced by immunoSEQ multiplex PCR; TCRdb stores in-frame clones only, minus some. The sample holds 270,000 or so clones, 80% to 95% seen once. What was sequenced was PBMCs or T cells enriched from blood (not recorded which). These receptors were collected from a man aged 40-49 years who had been exposed to COVID-19.

The chain recombines TRBV5-1 with TRBJ2-3; 8 bases agree with TRBD2. Germline assignment: CDR1 SGHRS and CDR2 YFSETQ. V trimming: 0 bases; J trimming: 2 bases; junction bases outside the gene matches: 5. The CDR3 sequence is 16 residues long. The CDR3 loop reads CASSLVLAGLTDTQYF. CDR3 DNA sequence: TGCGCCAGCAGCTTGGTTCTAGCGGGTCTCACAGATACGCAGTATTTT.

This chain connects TRBV27 to TRBJ2-7; D perhaps matches TRBD1 (5 bases). Trimming removed 3 bases from V and 6 bases from J, with 15 bases in between. The CDR3 has 14 amino acids. Germline V gene sequence: CDR1 MNHEY, CDR2 SMNVEV (reference sequence). CDR3 in DNA: TGTGCCAGCAGTTTTTTCGACAGCTCGGCCGAGCAGTACTTC. Protein product: CASSFFDSSAEQYF.

This chain connects TRBV30 to TRBJ1-4; TRBD1 aligns across 10 bases. Looked up from germline, CDR1 is GTSNPN and CDR2 is SVGIG (reference sequence). This CDR3 comprises 15 residues. J lost 8 bases, V lost 4 bases, and 10 bases had no gene match. CDR3 sequence: CAWTRPDRGSEKLFF. CDR3 coding DNA: TGTGCCTGGACCCGACCGGACAGGGGGTCGGAAAAACTGTTTTTT.

J is TRBJ2-1 and V is TRBV14; D call uncertain. Germline assignment: CDR1 SGHDN and CDR2 FVKESK. The CDR3 sequence is 15 residues long. V lost 0 bases and J 4 bases, leaving 10 bases between the germline ends. CDR3 coding DNA: TGTGCCAGCAGCCAAGAGCTTCTGAGGTACAATGAGCAGTTCTTC. Protein product: CASSQELLRYNEQFF.

V usage is TRBV29-1 and J usage is TRBJ2-3, with TRBD1 matching over 7 bases. The CDR3 is 14 residues long. The germline V gene encodes CDR1 SQVTM and CDR2 ANQGSEA. The J segment lost 1 base and the V segment lost 4 bases, leaving 5 bases of the junction unmatched. Here the CDR3 reads CSVVRQGGTDTQYF. DNA for the CDR3: TGCAGCGTTGTTCGACAGGGTGGCACAGATACGCAGTATTTT.

The chain's CDR3 is CASSPRQGEGYTF. The CDR3 DNA is TGTGCCAGCAGCCCCCGCCAGGGGGAAGGCTACACCTTC. The gene calls are TRBV11-3 and TRBJ1-2; 7 bases match TRBD1. Per germline, CDR1 SGHNT and CDR2 YENEEA. V lost 5 bases to trimming and J lost 8 bases; unmatched junction nucleotides: 8. This CDR3 contains 13 residues.

The rearrangement joins TRBV28 to TRBJ1-3; possible D gene TRBD1, 6 bases. The CDR3 is 13 amino acids. V lost 6 bases and J 0 bases, leaving 6 bases between the germline ends. Germline V gene sequence: CDR1 MDHEN, CDR2 SYDVKM. DNA for the CDR3: TGTGCCAGCAGACAGGGCTCTGGAAACACCATATATTTT. Protein sequence: CASRQGSGNTIYF. The full variable domain, with the rest looked up from reference TRBV28 and TRBJ1-3, is DVKVTQSSRYLVKRTGEKVFLECVQDMDHENMFWYRQDPGLGLRLIYFSYDVKMKEKGDIPEGYSVSREKKERFSLILESASTNQTSMYLCASRQGSGNTIYFGEGSWLTVV.

The J gene is TRBJ2-5, the V gene TRBV5-1; the match to TRBD2 covers 11 bases. The V gene's germline CDR1 is SGHRS and CDR2 YFSETQ. CDR3 length equals 18 residues. Trimming cost V 0 bases and J 0 bases; bases outside gene matches: 7. Here the CDR3 reads CASSLGTLAGGNQETQYF. The CDR3 coding sequence is TGCGCCAGCAGCTTGGGAACTCTAGCGGGAGGTAACCAAGAGACCCAGTACTTC.